What follows are 23 T cell receptor beta chains derived from one specimen sequenced in a study of early T cells in non-severe SARS-CoV-2 infection. TCRdb independently ran MiXCR on the 5' RACE reads; one entry per CDR3 protein. The table includes about 64,000 distinct CDR3 sequences, roughly 12% detected once. The sample was whole blood, taken at baseline. The receptors come from an adult who was a healthcare worker with PCR-confirmed SARS-CoV-2 infection or an uninfected control (not recorded which).

This clonotype was found a few times. The rearrangement joins TRBV28 to TRBJ1-5; weak D call: TRBD1 (6 bases). The V and J ends lost 7 bases and 11 bases respectively, with 24 bases between them. The CDR3 spans 15 residues. Germline values: CDR1 MDHEN, CDR2 SYDVKM. The CDR3: CASTPEGGRGLAQHF. The CDR3 DNA reads TGTGCCAGCACCCCGGAAGGGGGGAGAGGTCTGGCCCAGCATTTT.

This clonotype was counted only a few times. The chain joins TRBV6-5 to TRBJ1-3, with D possibly being TRBD1 (6 bases). Per the germline V gene, CDR1 is MNHEY and CDR2 is SVGAGI. This CDR3 region has 12 residues. The V end lost 6 bases, the J end lost 4 bases, and 7 bases lay between the germline ends. The chain's CDR3 is CASRTGGNTIYF. The CDR3 DNA follows: TGTGCCAGCAGGACAGGCGGAAACACCATATATTTT.

A few counts support this clonotype. This chain links TRBV20-1 with TRBJ1-1; D is perhaps TRBD1 (5 bases). CDR3 size: 15 residues. Trimming took 5 bases from V and 10 from J, leaving 26 bases between them. Germline CDR1 and CDR2: DFQATT and SNEGSKA (reference sequence). CDR3 sequence: CSAFLADRDPRRAFF. As DNA, the CDR3 is TGCAGTGCTTTCCTCGCCGATAGGGACCCGAGGCGAGCTTTCTTT.

In this sample, this clonotype turned up a few times. The V call is TRBV5-1, the J call TRBJ2-5; 13 bases line up with TRBD2. The CDR3 length is 17 residues. V was clipped by 5 bases and J by 2 bases; unmatched bases: 9. Germline CDR1 reads SGHRS; CDR2 reads YFSETQ. Here the CDR3 reads CASRTSGGTPRQETQYF. The CDR3 DNA reads as TGCGCCAGCAGGACTAGCGGGGGGACCCCGAGACAAGAGACCCAGTACTTC.

V gene TRBV7-2 combines with J gene TRBJ1-2; D might be TRBD1 (5 bases). Per the germline V gene, CDR1 is SGHTA and CDR2 is FQGNSA. Trimming stripped 5 bases from V and 7 bases from J, with 14 bases between. The CDR3 contains 13 residues. CDR3 region: CASSPRFTGGYTF. The CDR3 nucleotides read TGTGCCAGCAGCCCCAGATTTACAGGTGGCTACACCTTC.

This clonotype was counted at least ten times. V usage is TRBV7-2 and J usage is TRBJ1-5, with TRBD1 as a possible D gene (6 bases). This CDR3 has 13 residues. The V gene lost 4 bases and the J gene lost 8 bases, with 12 bases spanning the gap. Germline CDR1 and CDR2: SGHTA and FQGNSA. The CDR3 coding sequence is TGTGCCAGCAGCTCCGACAGGTTTGAGCCCCAGCATTTT. Residues: CASSSDRFEPQHF.

This clonotype was counted a few times. The rearrangement joins TRBV30 to TRBJ2-1; no firm D call. The CDR3 is made up of 12 amino acids. CDR1 is GTSNPN and CDR2 is SVGIG in the germline V gene (reference sequence). V was clipped by 3 bases and J by 5 bases, with 8 bases between them. The CDR3 protein is CAWSGNNNEQFF. CDR3 DNA: TGTGCCTGGAGCGGAAACAACAATGAGCAGTTCTTC.

J is TRBJ1-1 and V is TRBV19; no definite D call. Germline-derived CDR1 and CDR2 are LNHDA and SQIVND (reference sequence). The CDR3 is made up of 12 amino acids. The V and J ends lost 2 bases and 4 bases respectively, with 5 bases between them. The chain's CDR3 is CASSIWGTEAFF. The CDR3 nucleotides read TGTGCCAGTAGTATATGGGGCACTGAAGCTTTCTTT.

This clonotype was seen a few times. V usage is TRBV27 and J usage is TRBJ2-5; possibly TRBD2 for D (6 bases). CDR1 MNHEY and CDR2 SMNVEV come from the germline V gene (reference sequence). The CDR3 runs to 14 residues. V dropped 0 bases and J dropped 5 bases, with 10 bases sitting between them. The CDR3 region is CASSLSAGTETQYF. In DNA form, the CDR3 reads TGTGCCAGCAGTTTATCAGCGGGCACGGAGACCCAGTACTTC.

J is TRBJ1-2 and V is TRBV19; unclear D gene. Trimming cost V 7 bases and J 7 bases, with 10 bases left between them. The CDR3 contains 11 residues. The V gene's germline CDR1 is LNHDA and CDR2 SQIVND (reference sequence). The CDR3 sequence: CASKAGSGYTF. CDR3 DNA: TGTGCCAGTAAGGCGGGGTCTGGCTACACCTTC.

This clonotype was seen a few times. The genes are TRBV6-6 and TRBJ2-7, with D maybe TRBD2 (5 bases). Germline values: CDR1 MNHNY, CDR2 SVGAGI (reference sequence). The V gene lost 2 bases and the J gene lost 7 bases, with 15 bases spanning the gap. The CDR3 consists of 14 residues. The CDR3 nucleotides are TGTGCCAGCAGTTACGGTAGCCAGAGAGGGGAGCAGTACTTC. Encoded protein: CASSYGSQRGEQYF.

V usage is TRBV4-3 and J usage is TRBJ2-1; D is perhaps TRBD1 or TRBD2 (5 bases each). The CDR3 has 12 amino acids. CDR1 and CDR2 (germline): LGHNA, YSLEER. Trimming shortened V by 8 bases and J by 0 bases, and 5 bases separated the two germline ends. The CDR3 here is CASGGSYNEQFF. The CDR3 DNA follows: TGCGCCAGCGGGGGCTCCTACAATGAGCAGTTCTTC.

The chain has TRBV7-6 and TRBJ2-3, with D unclear. Looked up from germline, CDR1 is SGHVS and CDR2 is FNYEAQ. The CDR3 consists of 14 residues. V shed 0 bases and J shed 4 bases, with 8 bases lying between them. The CDR3 region is CASSLALGADTQYF. The CDR3 coding sequence is TGTGCCAGCAGCTTAGCGCTAGGAGCAGATACGCAGTATTTT.

The V and J genes are TRBV20-1 and TRBJ1-4; the match to TRBD1 covers 7 bases. Germline assignment: CDR1 DFQATT and CDR2 SNEGSKA (reference sequence). J was trimmed by 5 bases and V by 1 base; bases with no gene match: 10. This CDR3 spans 16 amino acids. The CDR3 protein is CSARGRRQGRNEKLFF. The CDR3 DNA reads TGCAGTGCTAGAGGCCGGAGACAGGGCCGCAATGAAAAACTGTTTTTT.

The J gene is TRBJ2-5, the V gene TRBV18, with D unresolved. V lost 0 bases and J lost 0, with 11 bases in between. The CDR3 is 16 amino acids. Germline V lookup: CDR1 KGHSH, CDR2 LQKENI. CDR3 sequence reads: CASSPPISADQETQYF. For the CDR3, the DNA is TGTGCCAGCTCACCACCTATTTCGGCGGACCAAGAGACCCAGTACTTC.

There are many counts of this clonotype. This chain links TRBV11-2 with TRBJ2-3; D possibly uses TRBD1 or TRBD2 (5 bases each). V was trimmed by 3 bases and J by 7 bases, leaving 11 bases between them. Germline V gives CDR1 SGHAT, CDR2 FQNNGV. The CDR3 covers 13 residues. CDR3 loop: CASSLGRGNTQYF. CDR3 coding DNA: TGTGCCAGCAGCTTGGGACGGGGCAATACGCAGTATTTT.

This clonotype came up a few times. This chain connects TRBV6-4 to TRBJ2-2; D call uncertain. V gave up 5 bases and J gave up 3 bases, with 10 bases separating them. There are 14 residues in the CDR3. Germline-derived CDR1 and CDR2 are MRHNA and SNTAGT. The CDR3 DNA follows: TGTGCCAGCAGTCTTGCAGGAGACACCGGGGAGCTGTTTTTT. Amino acid sequence: CASSLAGDTGELFF.

This clonotype has just a few counts. The CDR3 bases are TGCAGTGCCCTAAATGGAGTAGGGAATGAGCAGTTCTTC. Translated: CSALNGVGNEQFF. The rearrangement links TRBV20-1 to TRBJ2-1; D gene ambiguous. The germline gives CDR1 DFQATT, CDR2 SNEGSKA (reference sequence). The CDR3 length is 13 residues. Between the trimmed V and J ends, which lost 6 bases and 7 bases, there was a span of 16 bases.

As for this clonotype: It may be a read error: a sequence one base away is much more abundant. The chain couples TRBV24-1 to TRBJ2-7; D is uncertain. Trimming took 3 bases from V and 5 from J, leaving 10 bases between them. Germline-derived CDR1 and CDR2 are KGHDR and SFDVKD. The CDR3 spans 13 residues. CDR3 DNA sequence: TGTGCCACCAGTGATGCCGGAACCCACGAGCAGTACTTC. This gives the protein CATSDAGTHEQYF.

The chain recombines TRBV20-1 with TRBJ1-2; 7 positions match TRBD1. The V gene's germline CDR1 is DFQATT and CDR2 SNEGSKA (reference sequence). V dropped 6 bases and J dropped 5; count of bases not matched to a gene: 3. The CDR3 loop spans 11 amino acids. CDR3 sequence: CSAGTVYGYTF. CDR3 in DNA: TGCAGTGCCGGGACAGTATATGGCTACACCTTC.

The chain carries TRBV12-5 and TRBJ1-1, with no clear D. Between the trimmed V and J ends, which lost 1 base and 1 base, there was a span of 4 bases. The CDR3 loop spans 13 amino acids. Germline values: CDR1 LGHNT, CDR2 FRNRAP. The CDR3 spells CASGLGSNTEAFF. The CDR3 nucleotides read TGTGCTAGTGGTTTGGGATCGAACACTGAAGCTTTCTTT.

The table lists this clonotype with many counts. V usage is TRBV6-1 and J usage is TRBJ2-7, with D tentatively TRBD2 (6 bases). This CDR3 is 14 amino acids long. V dropped 1 base and J dropped 4 bases, with 11 bases sitting between them. Per the germline V gene, CDR1 is MNHNS and CDR2 is SASEGT. Written as DNA, the CDR3 is TGTGCCAGCAGTGAAGATGGGGGGTGGTACGAGCAGTACTTC. This encodes CASSEDGGWYEQYF.

This clonotype was seen only a few times. This chain links TRBV6-2 or TRBV6-3 with TRBJ2-7; TRBD1 agrees at 10 bases. The CDR3 length is 15 residues. The germline V gene has CDR1 MNHEY and CDR2 SVGEGT. Losses at the gene ends were 5 bases for V and 3 bases for J; bases not matched to a gene: 7. The CDR3 bases are TGTGCCAGCAGTGGAGGGACAGGGGCTTTCTACGAGCAGTACTTC. Translation gives CASSGGTGAFYEQYF.